This T cell receptor (beta chain) was retrieved from a study of OX40 agonist ivuxolimab in advanced cancers. Study context: Enrolled patients in dose escalation had cancers that were hepatocellular carcinoma, melanoma, renal cell or head and neck cancer. In three patients, partial responses were observed, one with hepatocellular carcinoma and two with cutaneous melanoma. Study observations and caveats: In the expanded peripheral T cells, antigen specificity was never determined. Also showing low normalized T-cell clonal expansion were some of the nonresponders.

Points on this clone: Antigen unknown.

Using immunoSEQ multiplex PCR, the repertoire was profiled, and TCRdb retains in-frame clones only, with some absent. The table shows 65,000 to 95,000 clones, with roughly 89% occurring only once. The V end lost 6 bases, the J end lost 5 bases, and 11 bases lay between the germline ends. The length of the CDR3 is 13 residues. The germline V gene has CDR1 MNHEY and CDR2 SMNVEV (reference sequence). This specimen was CD4+ or CD8+ T cells sorted from blood, taken in a trial of the OX40 agonist ivuxolimab. The chain uses TRBV27 and TRBJ1-5; D not certain. The origin of this receptor is an adult with an advanced solid tumor such as melanoma, head and neck, liver or kidney cancer. The CDR3, as DNA: TGTGCCAGCAGACTTGGGGTGGATCAGCCCCAGCATTTT. Amino acid sequence: CASRLGVDQPQHF.